These 23 T cell receptor beta chains share one sample of origin, sequenced in a study of response to subunit inactivated influenza vaccine. TCRdb re-called the RT-PCR reads through MiXCR, storing one row per CDR3 protein. The profile covers around 300,000 distinct CDR3 sequences, with approximately 20% appearing a single time and approximately 10% taken by the ten largest. Sequencing was performed on PBMCs from blood, taken about 20 months after vaccination. The receptors derive from a man in his fifties or sixties who received an inactivated influenza vaccine.

This chain uses TRBV11-1 with TRBJ1-1, with a possible D match to TRBD1 (5 bases). Germline assignment: CDR1 SGHAT and CDR2 FQDESV (reference sequence). Trimming left V 2 bases short and J 4 bases short, with 17 bases between. The CDR3 extends over 16 amino acids. The CDR3 DNA follows: TGTGCCAGCAGCTTAAGGGGAGGAGGGAGTCGCACTGAAGCTTTCTTT. It yields the protein CASSLRGGGSRTEAFF.

The chain couples TRBV7-9 to TRBJ2-1; D remains unclear. The V end lost 3 bases, the J end lost 5 bases, and 11 bases lay between the germline ends. Germline CDR1 SEHNR, CDR2 FQNEAQ (reference sequence). This CDR3 has 14 amino acids. CDR3 in amino acids: CASSFFAKHNEQFF. CDR3 coding DNA: TGTGCCAGCAGCTTTTTCGCCAAACACAATGAGCAGTTCTTC.

This clonotype appeared a few times. The chain employs TRBV28 and TRBJ2-5, with a possible D match to TRBD1 (6 bases). Germline V gives CDR1 MDHEN, CDR2 SYDVKM. V was shortened by 6 bases and J by 5 bases, with 16 bases between the two germline ends. CDR3 length: 14 residues. As DNA, the CDR3 is TGTGCCAGCAGCGCCGGACAGACCAGGGAGACCCAGTACTTC. Its translation: CASSAGQTRETQYF.

The rearrangement joins TRBV6-5 to TRBJ1-6; a weak D match, TRBD1 (5 bases). CDR1 is MNHEY and CDR2 is SVGAGI in the germline V gene. V dropped 2 bases and J dropped 13 bases, with 24 bases sitting between them. CDR3 length: 17 amino acids. CDR3 bases: TGTGCCAGCAGTTACCAGAATGGGGGTCAAACGCCCTTCCCCCTCCACTTT. Its translation: CASSYQNGGQTPFPLHF.

Concerning this clonotype itself: A much larger clone lies one base from this, so it may be a read error. The CDR3 carries no conserved terminal phenylalanine or tryptophan, so it likely arises from a read error. This rearrangement joins TRBV28 to TRBJ1-5, with D possibly TRBD1 on 5 matching bases. CDR1 is MDHEN and CDR2 is SYDVKM in the germline V gene. The CDR3 has 13 amino acids. The ends were cut back, 11 bases at V and 4 bases at J, with 15 bases in the middle. The CDR3 spells CAHSETANQPQHS. Written as DNA, the CDR3 is TGTGCCCACTCAGAGACAGCTAATCAGCCCCAGCATTCT.

This clonotype was counted a single time. V usage is TRBV5-1 and J usage is TRBJ1-4; D call uncertain. CDR1 SGHRS and CDR2 YFSETQ come from the germline V gene. Trimming removed 0 bases at V and 8 bases at J, with 5 bases between. This CDR3 contains 12 residues. In DNA, the CDR3 is TGCGCCAGCAGCTTGGAATTCGAAAAACTGTTTTTT. Amino acid sequence: CASSLEFEKLFF.

This chain links TRBV27 with TRBJ1-5; a possible D gene is TRBD1 (6 bases). The V end lost 0 bases, the J end lost 4 bases, and 13 bases lay between the germline ends. CDR1 is MNHEY and CDR2 is SMNVEV in the germline V gene (reference sequence). The CDR3 totals 16 residues. CDR3 amino acids: CASSLSGAGRNQPQHF. CDR3 nucleotide sequence: TGTGCCAGCAGTTTATCGGGGGCAGGGAGAAATCAGCCCCAGCATTTT.

The chain links TRBV6-5 to TRBJ1-3; D remains unclear. V was trimmed by 4 bases and J by 0 bases, leaving 13 bases between them. This CDR3 spans 16 amino acids. CDR1 is MNHEY and CDR2 is SVGAGI in the germline V gene. The CDR3 loop is CASSSPGRSSGNTIYF. The DNA of the CDR3 is TGTGCCAGCAGTTCCCCCGGACGGAGCTCTGGAAACACCATATATTTT.

The chain uses TRBV18 and TRBJ1-5, with 10 bases that match TRBD1. The junction had 6 bases not matched to a gene; V was cut back by 3 bases and J by 7 bases. The length of the CDR3 is 15 residues. Germline V CDR1 and CDR2: KGHSH, LQKENI. The DNA of the CDR3 is TGTGCCAGCTCACCCGGACAGGGGGTTATACAGCCCCAGCATTTT. It codes for CASSPGQGVIQPQHF.

This clonotype showed up just a few times. This chain connects TRBV20-1 to TRBJ2-2; D may match TRBD1 or TRBD2 (5 bases each). V lost 0 bases and J lost 2, with 13 bases in between. The CDR3 covers 16 residues. The germline CDR1 and CDR2 sequences are DFQATT and SNEGSKA (reference sequence). The CDR3 is CSARDRGVGNTGELFF. CDR3 bases: TGCAGTGCTAGAGATCGAGGGGTCGGTAACACCGGGGAGCTGTTTTTT.

The chain employs TRBV9 and TRBJ1-1; TRBD1 is a possible D gene (5 bases). V was pared by 0 bases and J by 2 bases, with 8 bases between. This CDR3 contains 14 residues. CDR1 and CDR2 (germline): SGDLS, YYNGEE. CDR3: CASSVVGQNTEAFF. CDR3 DNA sequence: TGTGCCAGCAGCGTAGTCGGACAAAACACTGAAGCTTTCTTT.

This clonotype has just a few counts. This chain joins TRBV28 and TRBJ2-5; 9 positions agree with TRBD1. This CDR3 has 14 residues. Germline V gene lookup returns CDR1 MDHEN and CDR2 SYDVKM. J was trimmed by 3 bases and V by 8 bases; bases with no gene match: 7. The CDR3 reads CASYTGTGKETQYF. The CDR3 DNA sequence: TGTGCCAGCTACACCGGGACAGGGAAAGAGACCCAGTACTTC.

This clonotype has just one count. The V and J genes are TRBV7-9 and TRBJ2-3; D tentatively fits TRBD1 or TRBD2 (5 bases each). The V end lost 5 bases, the J end lost 2 bases, and 17 bases lay between the germline ends. CDR3 length equals 16 residues. Looked up from germline, CDR1 is SEHNR and CDR2 is FQNEAQ (reference sequence). The CDR3 DNA is TGTGCCAGCAGCCCAGATGGGACCAAAATCACAGATACGCAGTATTTT. It codes for CASSPDGTKITDTQYF.

This clonotype appeared a few times. The CDR3 DNA follows: TGCGCCAGCAGCCAAGGACGGACAGGGGTGGATGAGCAGTTCTTC. Amino acids: CASSQGRTGVDEQFF. The chain links TRBV4-3 to TRBJ2-1; 9 bases are shared with TRBD1. There are 15 residues in the CDR3. V lost 1 base, J lost 8 bases, and 6 bases stayed unmatched. Germline loops: CDR1 LGHNA, CDR2 YSLEER.

This rearrangement joins TRBV11-2 to TRBJ2-7, with unresolved D. This CDR3 region has 18 residues. Trimming pared 4 bases from V and 4 bases from J, leaving 26 bases between. Germline CDR1 SGHAT, CDR2 FQNNGV. The CDR3 reads CASSYSLPTTSYIYEQYF. CDR3 coding DNA: TGTGCCAGCAGCTACTCCCTCCCCACTACCTCATACATTTACGAGCAGTACTTC.

This clonotype was found a few times. Written as DNA, the CDR3 is TGCGCCAGCAGCTCGACAGGGGTTGGTTCCGGGGAGCTGTTTTTT. It specifies CASSSTGVGSGELFF. The rearrangement joins TRBV5-1 to TRBJ2-2, with 8 bases fitting TRBD1. Germline CDR1 reads SGHRS; CDR2 reads YFSETQ. CDR3 length: 15 residues. The V gene end was trimmed by 3 bases and the J gene end by 6 bases; junction bases not matched to a gene: 7. Supplemented by reference TRBV5-1 and TRBJ2-2, the full variable domain reads KAGVTQTPRYLIKTRGQQVTLSCSPISGHRSVSWYQQTPGQGLQFLFEYFSETQRNKGNFPGRFSGRQFSNSRSEMNVSTLELGDSALYLCASSSTGVGSGELFFGEGSRLTVL.

The chain is built from TRBV6-1 and TRBJ2-1, with 7 positions matching TRBD2. V was pared by 10 bases and J by 4 bases, with 13 bases of the junction left unmatched. This CDR3 is built from 15 residues. CDR1 is MNHNS and CDR2 is SASEGT in the germline V gene. CDR3 nucleotide sequence: TGTGCCACCAGAGTTCTAAGCGGGACTTACAATGAGCAGTTCTTC. The encoded protein is CATRVLSGTYNEQFF.

In its sample, this clonotype was seen many times. The V and J genes are TRBV29-1 and TRBJ1-4, with a weak D call TRBD1 (6 bases). Germline loops: CDR1 SQVTM, CDR2 ANQGSEA. V gave up 5 bases and J gave up 7 bases, with 14 bases separating them. CDR3 size: 13 residues. The CDR3 is CSVRRTAFEKLFF. DNA for the CDR3: TGCAGCGTTCGCCGGACAGCCTTTGAAAAACTGTTTTTT.

This clonotype was recorded many times. The genes are TRBV12-3 or TRBV12-4 and TRBJ1-5; D gene unclear. V was cut by 6 bases and J by 3 bases, with 9 bases left in between. The CDR3 sequence is 13 residues long. This chain's CDR3 is CASSRDHNQPQHF. CDR3 coding DNA: TGTGCCAGCAGCCGCGATCACAATCAGCCCCAGCATTTT.

The rearrangement uses TRBV20-1 and TRBJ2-1; D unclear. The CDR3 runs to 14 residues. Deletions cut 1 base from V and 6 bases from J, with 13 bases between. Germline values: CDR1 DFQATT, CDR2 SNEGSKA (reference sequence). Here the CDR3 reads CSARAAKLGNEQFF. The CDR3, as DNA: TGCAGTGCTAGAGCGGCTAAACTGGGCAATGAGCAGTTCTTC.

This clonotype was detected ten times or more. The CDR3 DNA is TGTGCCACCAGTGGACCGGGACAAATGAACACTGAAGCTTTCTTT. This encodes CATSGPGQMNTEAFF. The chain uses TRBV24-1 and TRBJ1-1, with D possibly being TRBD1 (6 bases). This CDR3 region has 15 residues. The germline CDR1 and CDR2 sequences are KGHDR and SFDVKD. With 5 bases removed from V and 0 bases from J, the gap between germline ends came to 12 bases.

This chain connects TRBV5-1 to TRBJ2-3, with D possibly matching TRBD1 (6 bases). Germline assignment: CDR1 SGHRS and CDR2 YFSETQ. This CDR3 has 14 amino acids. V shed 4 bases and J shed 4 bases, with 13 bases lying between them. The CDR3, as DNA: TGCGCCAGCAGCCCGTGGGACATCTCAGATACGCAGTATTTT. Translating gives CASSPWDISDTQYF.

This clonotype occurred many times. The V and J genes are TRBV5-1 and TRBJ1-1, with no clear D. Germline CDR1 and CDR2: SGHRS and YFSETQ. V lost 2 bases and J lost 0, with 11 bases in between. The CDR3 extends over 15 amino acids. The CDR3, as DNA: TGCGCCAGCAGCTTTGACCCCGCAGTGAACACTGAAGCTTTCTTT. The encoded protein is CASSFDPAVNTEAFF.